This section outlines one TCR beta chain sequence together with its context. Its antigen is unidentified. This entry comes from a study of radiotherapy plus CTLA-4 blockade in lung cancer. Study context: Disease control was present in 25% to 35% of patients, and objective responses in less than 20%. Study-level findings and limits: Radiotherapy was combined with ipilimumab, and tumor-derived TCR clones then expanded in blood. Per reports, early blood T cell clone dynamics, plus interferon-beta, forecast response most strongly.

TCRdb's copy holds only in-frame clones and misses some; the assay was immunoSEQ multiplex PCR. The table shows about 38,000 clones, with 80% to 90% occurring only once. With V trimmed by 1 base and J by 3 bases, 5 bases remained unmatched. CDR1 is SEHNR and CDR2 is FQNEAQ in the germline V gene (reference sequence). This CDR3 is 15 amino acids long. Source: peripheral blood, taken from a patient treated with radiotherapy plus ipilimumab. The chain recombines TRBV7-9 with TRBJ1-2; 7 nucleotides align to TRBD1. This clonotype was obtained from a human donor with non-small cell lung cancer whose response to radiotherapy plus ipilimumab could not be evaluated. In nucleotides, the CDR3 is TGTGCCAGCAGCTTAGGGGGAGACAGGGACTATGGCTACACCTTC. Protein product: CASSLGGDRDYGYTF.